What follows is one T cell receptor beta chain and its context. The antigen remains unidentified. This specimen comes from a study of OX40 agonist ivuxolimab in advanced cancers. Turning to the study itself: Dosing consisted of intravenous ivuxolimab at 0.01 to 10 mg/kg every 2 weeks.

The CDR3 spans 17 residues. CDR1 PRHDT and CDR2 FYEKMQ come from the germline V gene (reference sequence). Trimming cost V 1 base and J 3 bases, with 16 bases left between them. The protocol was immunoSEQ multiplex PCR, while the TCRdb copy is restricted to in-frame clones and leaves out a portion. This table holds around 76,000 clones, around 94% found once. Study-wide findings and caveats: Clones of CD4+ and CD8+ blood T cells grew by week 6 at doses of 0.1 to 3.0 mg/kg.

On cycle 4 day 1 and cycle 7 day 1, as well as at baseline, blood was sampled. Material: CD4+ or CD8+ T cells sorted from blood, obtained in a trial of the OX40 agonist ivuxolimab. V and J are TRBV13 and TRBJ2-1; D might be TRBD2 (6 bases). This clonotype was obtained from an adult with an advanced solid tumor such as melanoma, head and neck, liver or kidney cancer. The CDR3 sequence is CASSLEVGGRDYNEQFF. The CDR3 bases are TGTGCCAGCAGCTTAGAGGTGGGGGGACGGGACTACAATGAGCAGTTCTTC.